This T cell receptor beta chain was profiled in a study of cytomegalovirus exposure and HLA in healthy donors. Whole-study findings and limits: The tendency of first-cohort TCR clusters to co-occur in the roughly 120 validation repertoires was the finding of a later analysis. Per published reports, the classifier diagnosed cytomegalovirus status with high specificity and sensitivity.

Assay used: immunoSEQ multiplex PCR; TCRdb lists only in-frame clones, some missing. The sample gives 80,000 to 90,000 clones, around 96% of which show up once; less than 0.8% is in the top ten. The CDR3 loop spans 15 amino acids. V trimming: 5 bases; J trimming: 5 bases; junction bases outside the gene matches: 8. Germline-derived CDR1 and CDR2 are MNHNY and SVGAGI (reference sequence). With regard to this clone: What it binds is not known.

The sample consisted of PBMCs. This sequence was found in a man between 18 and 35 years old in good health and CMV-seronegative. The rearrangement uses TRBV6-6 and TRBJ2-3; 9 bases map to TRBD1. The CDR3 sequence is CASSPGTGLGDTQYF. CDR3 coding DNA: TGTGCCAGCAGTCCCGGGACAGGGTTGGGAGATACGCAGTATTTT.